The 27 T cell receptor beta chains listed next were all sequenced from one sample in a study of OX40 agonist ivuxolimab in advanced cancers. The library was produced with the immunoSEQ multiplex PCR assay. TCRdb mirrors the immuneACCESS table, restricted to in-frame sequences. Some clones are absent from its copies; in checked studies, under half trace to an unresolved V gene, and the reason for the others is unknown. A total of tens of thousands of clones appear in this sample, about 91% of them only once. 2% to 3% of the sample comes from the top ten. Specimen: CD4+ or CD8+ T cells sorted from blood, collected in a trial of the OX40 agonist ivuxolimab. The receptors were gathered from an adult with an advanced solid tumor such as melanoma, head and neck, liver or kidney cancer.

The chain links TRBV27 to TRBJ2-5, with TRBD2 matching over 12 bases. The CDR3 loop spans 20 amino acids. V gave up 2 bases and J gave up 4 bases; unmatched junction bases: 17. The germline V gene has CDR1 MNHEY and CDR2 SMNVEV (reference sequence). CDR3 nucleotides: TGTGCCAGCAGTTTAAAAGAAAGGTACGGGACTAGCGGGCCAAGAGAGACCCAGTACTTC. Protein: CASSLKERYGTSGPRETQYF.

The chain links TRBV28 to TRBJ1-2; D not resolved. This CDR3 has 13 amino acids. The germline gives CDR1 MDHEN, CDR2 SYDVKM. Trimming took off 3 bases at V and 4 bases at J, with 9 bases between the two ends. The CDR3 region has the DNA TGTGCCAGCAGTTTCGGACTTTTCTATGGCTACACCTTC. Its translation is CASSFGLFYGYTF.

V usage is TRBV5-1 and J usage is TRBJ1-2, with 7 bases that match TRBD1. This CDR3 is 14 amino acids long. CDR1 is SGHRS and CDR2 is YFSETQ in the germline V gene. V lost 0 bases, J lost 3 bases, and 2 bases stayed unmatched. The CDR3 loop reads CASSLAGTDYGYTF. The CDR3 DNA follows: TGCGCCAGCAGCTTGGCCGGGACAGACTATGGCTACACCTTC.

V usage is TRBV18 and J usage is TRBJ1-4; no clear D gene. CDR1 and CDR2 from the germline V gene are KGHSH and LQKENI. Deletions cut 3 bases from V and 1 base from J, with 18 bases between. The CDR3 sequence is 18 residues long. The CDR3 reads CASSPLTPKVGTNEKLFF. The DNA of the CDR3 is TGTGCCAGCTCACCTCTAACGCCGAAGGTTGGAACTAATGAAAAACTGTTTTTT.

The chain combines TRBV2 with TRBJ2-7, with 7 bases matching TRBD2. The CDR3 loop spans 14 amino acids. Germline assignment: CDR1 SNHLY and CDR2 FYNNEI. The J segment lost 5 bases and the V segment lost 3 bases, leaving 7 bases of the junction unmatched. CDR3 bases: TGTGCCAGCAGTGAGCGGGGGTTGGGCCACGAGCAGTACTTC. Protein product: CASSERGLGHEQYF.

The chain uses TRBV29-1 and TRBJ2-1; TRBD1 or TRBD2 may be the D gene (5 bases each). The germline V gene has CDR1 SQVTM and CDR2 ANQGSEA. V shed 4 bases and J shed 7 bases, with 8 bases lying between them. This CDR3 has 11 amino acids. The DNA of the CDR3 is TGCAGCGTTGGGGGGTGGAATGAGCAGTTCTTC. This encodes CSVGGWNEQFF.

J is TRBJ1-4 and V is TRBV7-2; the match to TRBD1 covers 7 bases. The germline gives CDR1 SGHTA, CDR2 FQGNSA. After removal of 3 bases from V and 3 bases from J, the junction contained 7 bases not matched to a gene. CDR3 size: 16 residues. The CDR3 nucleotides are TGTGCCAGCAGCTTCGTCAGGGGGACCCCTAATGAAAAACTGTTTTTT. Its translation: CASSFVRGTPNEKLFF.

This clone was recorded a few times. The chain couples TRBV30 to TRBJ1-1, with D perhaps matching TRBD1 (6 bases). The V gene lost 1 base and the J gene lost 3 bases, with 9 bases spanning the gap. The CDR3 covers 13 residues. The germline V gene has CDR1 GTSNPN and CDR2 SVGIG (reference sequence). CDR3 DNA: TGTGCCTGGAGTGGACAGGTTTACACTGAAGCTTTCTTT. This sequence encodes CAWSGQVYTEAFF.

The rearrangement links TRBV30 to TRBJ1-2; 9 bases match TRBD1. This CDR3 has 16 residues. The germline gives CDR1 GTSNPN, CDR2 SVGIG (reference sequence). V trimming: 8 bases; J trimming: 6 bases; junction bases outside the gene matches: 19. As DNA, the CDR3 is TGTGCCCGTATGATCCCCGGGACAGGGATTACCAATGGCTACACCTTC. It yields the protein CARMIPGTGITNGYTF.

This sequence joins TRBV2 and TRBJ2-4, with D perhaps TRBD1 or TRBD2 (5 bases each). This CDR3 is 13 amino acids long. Looked up from germline, CDR1 is SNHLY and CDR2 is FYNNEI. Trimming took 4 bases from V and 15 from J, leaving 19 bases between them. In DNA, the CDR3 is TGTGCCAGCAGTGGGGAGACCACAGGTCTGAGGTACTTC. This translates into CASSGETTGLRYF.

The CDR3 loop is CASSFPGGSGNEQFF. In nucleotides, the CDR3 is TGTGCCAGCAGTTTTCCCGGCGGCAGTGGAAATGAGCAGTTCTTC. The rearrangement links TRBV27 to TRBJ2-1; D gene uncertain. V was cut by 3 bases and J by 7 bases, with 16 bases left in between. The germline CDR1 and CDR2 sequences are MNHEY and SMNVEV (reference sequence). The length of the CDR3 is 15 residues.

This clone showed up just once. This sequence joins TRBV20-1 and TRBJ1-5; 7 nucleotides align to TRBD1. Germline CDR1 DFQATT, CDR2 SNEGSKA (reference sequence). The CDR3 has 11 amino acids. Unmatched junction bases numbered 2, after V lost 5 bases and J lost 7 bases. CDR3 loop: CSASTGQPQHF. CDR3 DNA sequence: TGCAGTGCTTCGACAGGGCAGCCCCAGCATTTT.

This chain uses TRBV9 with TRBJ2-1, with D perhaps given as TRBD1 or TRBD2 (6 bases each). Germline CDR1 SGDLS, CDR2 YYNGEE. The CDR3 sequence is 16 residues long. Trimming took 2 bases from V and 6 from J, leaving 18 bases between them. CDR3 loop: CASSVESGWGANEQFF. As DNA, the CDR3 is TGTGCCAGCAGCGTCGAGAGCGGTTGGGGGGCCAATGAGCAGTTCTTC.

V is TRBV5-1 and J is TRBJ2-2; 15 nucleotides align to TRBD2. With V trimmed by 4 bases and J by 5 bases, 9 bases remained unmatched. Germline loops: CDR1 SGHRS, CDR2 YFSETQ. CDR3 size: 18 residues. CDR3 coding DNA: TGCGCCAGCAGCCCGCGCGGGGGGACTAGCGGGAGGACCGGGGAGCTGTTTTTT. Amino acids: CASSPRGGTSGRTGELFF. Full variable domain (remainder filled in from reference TRBV5-1 and TRBJ2-2): KAGVTQTPRYLIKTRGQQVTLSCSPISGHRSVSWYQQTPGQGLQFLFEYFSETQRNKGNFPGRFSGRQFSNSRSEMNVSTLELGDSALYLCASSPRGGTSGRTGELFFGEGSRLTVL.

CDR3 coding DNA: TGTGCCAGCAGCCGCCACCCGGACACTGGCTACACCTTC. Translating it yields CASSRHPDTGYTF. J is TRBJ1-2 and V is TRBV14, with D possibly matching TRBD1 (5 bases). Germline V lookup: CDR1 SGHDN, CDR2 FVKESK. Trimming shortened V by 4 bases and J by 7 bases, and 13 bases separated the two germline ends. This CDR3 is 13 amino acids long.

This rearrangement joins TRBV11-2 to TRBJ2-1; D may match TRBD1 or TRBD2 (5 bases each). V lost 0 bases, J lost 7 bases, and 10 bases lay in between. Germline CDR1 is SGHAT and CDR2 is FQNNGV. This CDR3 region has 14 residues. DNA for the CDR3: TGTGCCAGCAGCTTAGACCCTGAGGGGAATGAGCAGTTCTTC. This translates into CASSLDPEGNEQFF.

This chain joins TRBV7-2 and TRBJ1-5; D is possibly TRBD1 (5 bases). CDR1 and CDR2 from the germline V gene are SGHTA and FQGNSA. Trimming took 1 base from V and 7 from J, leaving 14 bases between them. The CDR3 runs to 15 residues. CDR3 amino acids: CASSLDWAGMQPQHF. CDR3 bases: TGTGCCAGCAGCTTAGATTGGGCAGGGATGCAGCCCCAGCATTTT.

This clone has a single count. The chain carries TRBV6-5 and TRBJ2-7, with a weak D call TRBD2 (6 bases). The CDR3 runs to 14 residues. From germline, CDR1 is MNHEY and CDR2 SVGAGI. With 6 bases removed from V and 4 bases from J, the gap between germline ends came to 16 bases. The CDR3 bases are TGTGCCAGCAGCTCCTACGGGAGTTGGTACGAGCAGTACTTC. Protein sequence: CASSSYGSWYEQYF.

This clone turned up a few times. V usage is TRBV7-9 and J usage is TRBJ2-7, with 10 bases matching TRBD1. The germline V gene has CDR1 SEHNR and CDR2 FQNEAQ (reference sequence). CDR3 length equals 15 residues. With 5 bases clipped from V and 2 bases from J, the junction kept 6 bases outside the gene matches. The CDR3 coding sequence is TGTGCCAGCAGCCCCGGGACAGGGGTCACCTACGAGCAGTACTTC. As protein: CASSPGTGVTYEQYF.

The chain uses TRBV30 and TRBJ2-3, with 11 bases fitting TRBD2. This CDR3 is 14 amino acids long. Germline CDR1 GTSNPN, CDR2 SVGIG (reference sequence). The V segment lost 3 bases and the J segment 1 base; nucleotides outside the gene matches: 0. The CDR3 nucleotides are TGTGCCTGGAGGACTAGCGGGGGCACAGATACGCAGTATTTT. It yields the protein CAWRTSGGTDTQYF.

The chain links TRBV19 to TRBJ2-2, with TRBD1 matching 8 bases. The CDR3 contains 16 residues. J lost 5 bases, V lost 4 bases, and 9 bases had no gene match. CDR1 and CDR2 (germline): LNHDA, SQIVND (reference sequence). The CDR3 loop reads CASSSVERQGTGELFF. In DNA form, the CDR3 reads TGTGCCAGTAGTAGCGTTGAGAGACAGGGGACCGGGGAGCTGTTTTTT.

The chain links TRBV28 to TRBJ2-7; D gene unclear. Per the germline V gene, CDR1 is MDHEN and CDR2 is SYDVKM. This CDR3 comprises 13 residues. The ends were cut back, 3 bases at V and 1 base at J, with 7 bases in the middle. The CDR3 bases are TGTGCCAGCAGTTTCTCGAATTCCTACGAGCAGTACTTC. Translation: CASSFSNSYEQYF.

This rearrangement joins TRBV7-2 to TRBJ2-7; D may correspond to TRBD1 or TRBD2 (5 bases each). Trimming cost V 0 bases and J 2 bases, with 14 bases left between them. CDR3 size: 16 residues. Per the germline V gene, CDR1 is SGHTA and CDR2 is FQGNSA. CDR3 nucleotides: TGTGCCAGCAGCTTAGCGGCAGGGAGCAGGACCTACGAGCAGTACTTC. Translating it yields CASSLAAGSRTYEQYF.

The chain recombines TRBV30 with TRBJ2-3; D tentatively fits TRBD1 or TRBD2 (5 bases each). Looked up from germline, CDR1 is GTSNPN and CDR2 is SVGIG (reference sequence). This CDR3 contains 14 residues. The V end lost 2 bases, the J end lost 8 bases, and 17 bases lay between the germline ends. The CDR3 loop reads CAWSPPGPPGTQYF. The CDR3 region has the DNA TGTGCCTGGAGTCCTCCGGGACCACCGGGTACGCAGTATTTT.

V gene TRBV21-1 combines with J gene TRBJ1-5. TRBV21-1 is a documented pseudogene. This CDR3 has 14 residues. DNA of the CDR3: TGTGCCAGGAGTGCGGGCCTAGAAGGTCAGCCCCAGCATTTT. It encodes CARSAGLEGQPQHF.

This clone came up once. The CDR3 reads CASSVVGSSYEQYF. The CDR3 DNA follows: TGTGCCAGCAGCGTAGTTGGTAGCTCCTACGAGCAGTACTTC. The chain combines TRBV9 with TRBJ2-7; D is unresolved. V dropped 0 bases and J dropped 0 bases, with 7 bases sitting between them. This CDR3 contains 14 residues. Looked up from germline, CDR1 is SGDLS and CDR2 is YYNGEE. The full variable domain, with the rest looked up from reference TRBV9 and TRBJ2-7, is DSGVTQTPKHLITATGQRVTLRCSPRSGDLSVYWYQQSLDQGLQFLIQYYNGEERAKGNILERFSAQQFPDLHSELNLSSLELGDSALYFCASSVVGSSYEQYFGPGTRLTVT.

V usage is TRBV5-4 and J usage is TRBJ2-1; 8 nucleotides match TRBD1. V trimming: 3 bases; J trimming: 9 bases; junction bases outside the gene matches: 8. The CDR3 spans 14 residues. CDR1 is SGHNT and CDR2 is YYREEE in the germline V gene (reference sequence). The CDR3 region has the DNA TGTGCCAGCAGCTCGCGACAGGGGTTGAGTGAGCAGTTCTTC. Amino acids: CASSSRQGLSEQFF.